The TCR beta chain under discussion was sequenced for a study of blood T cell repertoires in COVID-19. The CDR3 has 15 residues. V lost 1 base to trimming and J lost 2 bases, with 10 bases between them. The V gene's germline CDR1 is SGHAT and CDR2 FQNNGV. Profiled with immunoSEQ multiplex PCR; TCRdb holds only in-frame clones, not every one. The sample includes fewer than 400,000 clones, more than 90% of them seen just once. The receptor's source is a woman in her thirties who had been exposed to COVID-19. The V call is TRBV11-2, the J call TRBJ2-3, with TRBD2 as a possible D gene (5 bases). Sequencing used PBMCs or T cells enriched from blood (not recorded which). The CDR3 DNA follows: TGTGCCAGCAGCTTAGTGGCGGGTATCACAGATACGCAGTATTTT. Translating gives CASSLVAGITDTQYF.